The clone carrying this T cell receptor (beta chain) was seen a single time. Its target is not known. The CDR3 covers 14 residues. V lost 5 bases to trimming and J lost 5 bases, with 12 bases between them. CDR1 KGHSH and CDR2 LQKENI come from the germline V gene. These data originate in a study of shared clonotypes between healthy human individuals. Per sorted-subset replicate PCR, input was approximately 0.2 ug DNA, representing some 30,000 T cell genomes. Assay used: immunoSEQ multiplex PCR; TCRdb lists only in-frame clones, some missing. Seen here are about 2.4 million clones, 90% to 95% observed once, and the top ten hold approximately 0.37%. Study-wide results and caveats: Compared with clonotypes that all four donors shared, non-shared clonotypes had lower generation probabilities. It was anticipated that sequencing depth would influence how many clonotypes donors shared. As a rule, naive subsets had a larger estimated richness than memory subsets.

The specimen was naive CD4+ T cells from PBMCs. Subset of the sample: CD45RA+ positively selected. The sequence was collected from a man between 18 and 29 years old in good health. Some clones in this sample may be carry-over from other donors' samples. The chain is built from TRBV18 and TRBJ1-4; D not resolved. CDR3 protein: CASSSQLYNEKLFF. The CDR3 nucleotides read TGTGCCAGCTCATCTCAGTTATACAATGAAAAACTGTTTTTT.